Listed below are T cell receptor beta chains from one sample, sequenced in a study of shared clonotypes between healthy human individuals. Data came from immunoSEQ multiplex PCR; TCRdb stores just in-frame clones and leaves some out. The data show some 2,500,000 clones, approximately 94% seen once. Sequencing input: naive CD4+ T cells from PBMCs. The receptors originated from a young man in good health. Some clones in this sample may be carry-over from other donors' samples. Each CDR3 is given with its conserved first and last residue. The D gene is left open where the match is weak. Some rows have no size entry. The others give once, few or many, or a class for an expanded clone.

d_gene	v_gene	j_gene	abundance	CDR3aa	CDR3nt
TRBD1	TRBV27	TRBJ2-7	-	CASSHRQGGDEQYF	TGTGCCAGCAGCCACCGACAGGGGGGGGACGAGCAGTACTTC
-	TRBV6-5	TRBJ1-5	once	CASSYSGGRGQPQHF	TGTGCCAGCAGTTACTCAGGGGGGAGGGGTCAGCCCCAGCATTTT
-	TRBV6-1	TRBJ2-3	-	CASRPTPGGADTQYF	TGTGCCAGCAGACCGACTCCCGGTGGGGCAGATACGCAGTATTTT
TRBD1	TRBV19	TRBJ2-7	once	CASKALGQGASIEQYF	TGTGCCAGTAAAGCCTTAGGACAGGGGGCGAGTATCGAGCAGTACTTC
TRBD2	TRBV28	TRBJ2-4	-	CASIEATSGLAKNIQYF	TGTGCCAGCATCGAAGCCACTAGCGGTCTAGCCAAAAACATTCAGTACTTC
-	TRBV7-9	TRBJ2-3	-	CASSLAKGRADTQYF	TGTGCCAGCAGCTTAGCAAAGGGCAGGGCCGATACGCAGTATTTT
TRBD1	TRBV11-2	TRBJ2-1	-	CASSPKPGQTFHEQFF	TGTGCCAGCAGTCCGAAACCGGGACAGACATTCCATGAGCAGTTCTTC
-	TRBV28	TRBJ1-6	-	CASTSSFLGADSPLHF	TGTGCCAGCACTAGTAGTTTCTTGGGGGCCGATTCACCCCTCCACTTT
-	TRBV19	TRBJ2-4	-	CASSHGRLAKNIQYF	TGTGCCAGTAGTCATGGACGTCTAGCCAAAAACATTCAGTACTTC
-	TRBV10-1	TRBJ1-1	-	CASSESYGGTEAFF	TGCGCCAGCAGTGAGTCCTACGGGGGCACTGAAGCTTTCTTT
TRBD1	TRBV4-1	TRBJ2-1	-	CASSQPNRGSGNEQFF	TGCGCCAGCAGCCAACCAAACAGGGGTTCTGGGAATGAGCAGTTCTTC
-	TRBV15	TRBJ2-4	-	CATSTSPGRPGWNIQYF	TGTGCCACCAGCACCTCCCCGGGCAGGCCCGGATGGAACATTCAGTACTTC
-	TRBV5-5	TRBJ2-2	-	CASSARAVGTGELFF	TGTGCCAGCTCCGCGCGGGCGGTTGGGACCGGGGAGCTGTTTTTT